The clone carrying this T cell receptor (beta chain) was seen at least ten times. TCRdb fed the RACE reads into MiXCR, producing one record per CDR3 protein. The table lists 84,000 or so distinct CDR3 sequences, about 9.4% of them singletons. These data belong to a study of human T cells and chemical hapten exposure. Regarding time point: patch test 2, 6 weeks after DPC sensitization. Documented treatment: therapeutic diphenylcyclopropenone sensitization with weekly scalp DPC. The sample in question was whole blood, obtained in connection with sensitization to the hapten diphenylcyclopropenone (DPC). The source is a woman aged 25 to 39 with alopecia areata. Some clones in this sample may be carry-over from other donors' samples.

The CDR3 is CSVGQEGNQPQHF. The CDR3 bases are TGCAGCGTTGGTCAGGAGGGCAATCAGCCCCAGCATTTT. V and J are TRBV29-1 and TRBJ1-5; D is undetermined. V lost 4 bases and J 2 bases, leaving 9 bases between the germline ends. Germline V lookup: CDR1 SQVTM, CDR2 ANQGSEA. CDR3 length equals 13 residues.